The T cell receptor (beta chain) under discussion was sequenced for a study of beta chain features in type 1 diabetes. Between the trimmed V and J ends, which lost 6 bases and 4 bases, there was a span of 14 bases. CDR1 and CDR2 from the germline V gene are SNHLY and FYNNEI. This CDR3 is 14 amino acids long. This clone was observed a handful of times. Its antigen is unknown. The entirety of the isolated RNA underwent reverse transcription, so expressed TCRB transcripts were sequenced. TCRdb's table, derived via immunoSEQ multiplex PCR, lists solely in-frame clones and lacks some. There are 600,000 to 700,000 clones in the sample; under 15% occur only once, and approximately 0.11% lies in the top ten. Regarding the study as a whole: Patients' naive, central memory and Treg TCRB repertoires seemed closer to one another than those of healthy donors. The VDJ junctions of type 1 diabetes patients carried fewer insertions and more deletions. In every one of the four CD4+ subsets, TCRB CDR3s were moderately but significantly shorter in Type 1 diabetes patients. Sequencing of cDNA might inflate the share of cells that strongly express TCR. The study notes PCR might favor shorter templates equally in patients and controls.

This sequence was found in a young man with type 1 diabetes. The chain is built from TRBV2 and TRBJ2-3, with a weak D call TRBD1 (6 bases). Sequences were obtained from naive CD4+ T cells from blood. This chain's CDR3 is CASSPGTSADTQYF. CDR3 sequence (DNA): TGTGCCAGCAGCCCTGGGACAAGCGCAGATACGCAGTATTTT.